This T cell receptor (beta chain) was obtained from a study of technical replicates of blood from a handful of donors. Clones were read by immunoSEQ multiplex PCR, and TCRdb kept only the in-frame ones, dropping some. The sample includes tens of thousands of clones, about nine tenths of them seen just once. CDR1 and CDR2 from the germline V gene are MGHRA and YSYEKL. The CDR3 is 20 amino acids. The V segment lost 0 bases and the J segment 2 bases; nucleotides outside the gene matches: 12. Sample: T cells isolated from PBMCs. V gene TRBV4-1 combines with J gene TRBJ2-7; 14 positions agree with TRBD2. The sequence was collected from a human donor in good health. Some clones in this sample may be carry-over from other donors' samples. The CDR3 here is CASSQDAGLAGGKSPYEQYF. CDR3 in DNA: TGCGCCAGCAGCCAAGATGCTGGACTAGCGGGGGGTAAGTCCCCCTACGAGCAGTACTTC.